This TCR beta chain comes out of a study of blood T cell repertoires in COVID-19. Profiling relied on immunoSEQ multiplex PCR, and the TCRdb table lists in-frame clones only, not all of them. The profile shows 250,000 or so clones, roughly 84% of them singletons. V lost 4 bases, J lost 3 bases, and 10 bases lay in between. CDR1 and CDR2 from the germline V gene are MGHRA and YSYEKL. The CDR3 sequence is 14 residues long. The chain uses TRBV4-1 and TRBJ1-5; tentatively, D is TRBD1 (6 bases). The source is a woman aged 40 to 49 who had recovered from COVID-19. What was sequenced was peripheral blood. CDR3 nucleotide sequence: TGCGCCAGCAGCCTGGACAGCCTCAATCAGCCCCAGCATTTT. Amino acids: CASSLDSLNQPQHF.